A selection of T cell receptor beta chains follows, all from one sample in a study of T cell changes during pregnancy in multiple sclerosis. Generated by immunoSEQ multiplex PCR, the TCRdb table keeps only in-frame clones and is missing some. The repertoire includes about 40,000 clones, roughly 88% of them detected once, and roughly 5.6% sits in the top ten. This specimen was peripheral blood, taken in the first trimester of pregnancy. These receptors all come from a female donor in good health, enrolled as a control in a pregnancy study. Each CDR3 is given with its conserved first and last residue. A D gene is named only where the DNA matches it firmly. Some rows have no size entry. The others give once, few or many, or a class for an expanded clone.

TRBJ2-5 | TRBD2 | TRBV18 | NA | CASSSSGRRETQYF | TGTGCCAGCTCAAGTAGCGGGAGGAGAGAGACCCAGTACTTC
TRBJ2-7 | TRBD2 | TRBV2 | NA | CASSEGPLAGDAYEQYF | TGTGCCAGCAGTGAGGGACCATTAGCGGGAGACGCCTACGAGCAGTACTTC
TRBJ2-7 | TRBD1 | TRBV6-5 | NA | CASSQGQGASNEQYF | TGTGCCAGCAGCCAAGGACAGGGGGCGTCAAACGAGCAGTACTTC
TRBJ2-3 | NA | TRBV7-9 | NA | CASSSRKSTDTQYF | TGTGCCAGCAGCTCTAGGAAGAGCACAGATACGCAGTATTTT
TRBJ2-7 | NA | TRBV12-2 | NA | CASRLYSGHSYEQYF | TGTGCAAGTCGCCTCTACAGCGGCCACTCCTACGAGCAGTACTTC
TRBJ2-2 | NA | TRBV10-3 | NA | CAISESGSDTGELFF | TGTGCCATCAGTGAGTCAGGGAGCGACACCGGGGAGCTGTTTTTT
TRBJ1-1 | TRBD1 | TRBV6-1 | NA | CASSGKLYYRGFNTEAFF | TGTGCCAGCAGTGGAAAGCTTTATTACAGGGGCTTTAACACTGAAGCTTTCTTT
TRBJ2-7 | TRBD2 | TRBV2 | NA | CASSEALRRASGGPYEQYF | TGTGCCAGCAGTGAAGCGCTTCGGAGGGCTAGCGGGGGTCCCTACGAGCAGTACTTC
TRBJ2-5 | TRBD1 | TRBV5-1 | NA | CASSQRTGKGVSETQYF | TGCGCCAGCAGCCAACGGACAGGGAAGGGGGTTTCAGAGACCCAGTACTTC
TRBJ2-3 | NA | TRBV11-3 | once | CASSPGVTDTQYF | TGTGCCAGCAGTCCGGGAGTGACAGATACGCAGTATTTT
TRBJ2-7 | TRBD1 | TRBV9 | NA | CASSVSGTGGSYEQYF | TGTGCCAGCAGCGTTTCCGGGACAGGGGGCTCCTACGAGCAGTACTTC
TRBJ2-5 | TRBD2 | TRBV19 | NA | CASSNPAGIQETQYF | TGTGCCAGTAGTAATCCAGCGGGAATCCAAGAGACCCAGTACTTC
TRBJ1-1 | TRBD1 | TRBV6-4 | NA | CASSSGGLGTEAFF | TGTGCCAGCAGCTCAGGGGGCCTAGGCACTGAAGCTTTCTTT
TRBJ1-1 | NA | TRBV25-1 | NA | CASSETGRRTEAFF | TGTGCCAGCAGTGAAACAGGGCGCCGGACTGAAGCTTTCTTT
TRBJ2-1 | NA | TRBV5-4 | NA | CASSYPGREGGDEQFF | TGTGCCAGCAGCTACCCGGGACGCGAAGGGGGGGATGAGCAGTTCTTC
TRBJ2-3 | NA | TRBV7-2 | NA | CASRSTSTSADTQYF | TGTGCCAGCAGGTCAACTAGCACTTCGGCAGATACGCAGTATTTT
TRBJ2-7 | TRBD2 | TRBV7-6 | NA | CASSRGLGGYEQYF | TGTGCCAGCAGCCGGGGACTAGGGGGCTACGAGCAGTACTTC
TRBJ2-7 | TRBD1 | TRBV7-2 | NA | CASSSRTGTGGGEQYF | TGTGCCAGCAGCTCTAGAACAGGGACAGGGGGAGGGGAGCAGTACTTC
TRBJ2-6 | NA | TRBV9 | NA | CASSVVGGRSGANVLTF | TGTGCCAGCAGCGTAGTGGGGGGACGCTCTGGGGCCAACGTCCTGACTTTC
TRBJ2-7 | TRBD1 | TRBV5-6 | once | CASSPAGQGRHEQYF | TGTGCCAGCAGCCCCGCGGGACAGGGAAGACACGAGCAGTACTTC
TRBJ2-7 | NA | TRBV29-1 | NA | CSVYTGSGDEQYF | TGCAGCGTTTATACAGGGTCAGGCGACGAGCAGTACTTC
TRBJ2-7 | NA | TRBV6-6 | NA | CASSYSTSGTYEQYF | TGTGCCAGCAGTTACTCGACTTCAGGGACCTACGAGCAGTACTTC
TRBJ1-2 | TRBD1 | TRBV28 | NA | CASSAGDRVYGYTF | TGTGCCAGCAGTGCGGGGGACAGGGTCTATGGCTACACCTTC
TRBJ2-1 | NA | TRBV5-4 | NA | CASSSPFGGGNEQFF | TGTGCCAGCAGCTCCCCCTTCGGGGGAGGCAATGAGCAGTTCTTC
TRBJ1-5 | NA | TRBV4-2 | NA | CASSQGRGSNQPQHF | TGTGCCAGCAGCCAAGGCAGGGGAAGCAATCAGCCCCAGCATTTT
TRBJ2-1 | NA | TRBV29-1 | NA | CSVEDLRLVETDNEQFF | TGCAGCGTTGAAGATCTTCGACTAGTAGAAACTGACAATGAGCAGTTCTTC
TRBJ2-2 | NA | TRBV7-6 | NA | CASSLTLAGELFF | TGTGCCAGCAGCTTAACCTTAGCCGGGGAGCTGTTTTTT
TRBJ2-1 | TRBD1 | TRBV5-1 | NA | CASSLGTGILNEQFF | TGCGCCAGCAGCTTGGGGACAGGGATTCTGAATGAGCAGTTCTTC
TRBJ1-6 | NA | TRBV9 | NA | CASSVAQSSSPLHF | TGTGCCAGCAGCGTAGCACAGAGTAGTTCACCCCTCCACTTT
TRBJ1-1 | NA | TRBV29-1 | many | CSVTRRGGGTEAFF | TGCAGCGTTACCCGGCGGGGGGGTGGCACTGAAGCTTTCTTT
TRBJ2-4 | TRBD1 | TRBV7-8 | NA | CASSFFTGAGNIQYF | TGTGCCAGCAGTTTTTTTACAGGGGCGGGAAACATTCAGTACTTC
TRBJ1-2 | NA | TRBV4-3 | NA | CASSQGHSPSYGYTF | TGCGCCAGCAGCCAAGGACACTCCCCAAGCTATGGCTACACCTTC
TRBJ1-5 | NA | TRBV7-2 | few | CASSLTPPGNQPQHF | TGTGCCAGCAGCTTAACGCCTCCAGGGAATCAGCCCCAGCATTTT
TRBJ2-2 | NA | TRBV7-3 | NA | CASSLPYRVGELFF | TGTGCCAGCAGCTTACCATACAGGGTCGGGGAGCTGTTTTTT
TRBJ2-6 | NA | TRBV6-5 | once | CASMRTSGANVLTF | TGTGCCAGCATGAGAACCTCTGGGGCCAACGTCCTGACTTTC
TRBJ2-1 | NA | TRBV7-9 | NA | CASSLMTSGEQFF | TGTGCCAGCAGCTTAATGACTAGTGGTGAGCAGTTCTTC
TRBJ2-7 | NA | TRBV28 | NA | CASSFGSSYEQYF | TGTGCCAGCAGTTTTGGGAGCTCCTACGAGCAGTACTTC
TRBJ2-5 | NA | TRBV5-1 | NA | CASSFRGARETQYF | TGCGCCAGCAGCTTCCGGGGGGCGCGGGAGACCCAGTACTTC
TRBJ2-7 | TRBD2 | TRBV30 | NA | CAWGGTSGFSYEQYF | TGTGCCTGGGGAGGGACTAGCGGTTTTTCCTACGAGCAGTACTTC
TRBJ1-2 | TRBD1 | TRBV5-1 | NA | CASRFGTGKDYGYTF | TGCGCCAGCCGCTTCGGGACAGGGAAGGACTATGGCTACACCTTC
TRBJ1-1 | TRBD1 | TRBV9 | NA | CASSPGGGAGGTEAFF | TGTGCCAGCAGTCCTGGAGGGGGCGCGGGTGGCACTGAAGCTTTCTTT
TRBJ2-7 | TRBD2 | TRBV27 | NA | CASSRTSGTSYEQYF | TGTGCCAGCAGCAGGACTAGCGGCACCTCCTACGAGCAGTACTTC
TRBJ2-1 | TRBD1 | TRBV23-1 | once | CASSTGARNEQFF | TGCGCCAGCTCGACAGGGGCGAGGAATGAGCAGTTCTTC
TRBJ1-5 | NA | TRBV4-1 | NA | CASSQVGGSNQPQHF | TGCGCCAGCAGCCAAGTAGGAGGGAGCAATCAGCCCCAGCATTTT
TRBJ1-5 | NA | TRBV18 | NA | CASSPLGGDQPQHF | TGTGCCAGCTCACCCCTCGGGGGAGATCAGCCCCAGCATTTT
TRBJ1-2 | NA | TRBV19 | NA | CASSMGEATYLYGYTF | TGTGCCAGTAGTATGGGAGAGGCGACTTACCTCTATGGCTACACCTTC
TRBJ1-5 | TRBD1 | TRBV4-1 | NA | CASSQDKSGVGGRGLWNQPQHF | TGCGCCAGCAGCCAAGATAAAAGTGGGGTTGGGGGCAGGGGGCTTTGGAATCAGCCCCAGCATTTT
TRBJ2-3 | NA | TRBV9 | once | CASSVRHDSTDTQYF | TGTGCCAGCAGCGTAAGACACGATAGCACAGATACGCAGTATTTT
TRBJ2-3 | NA | TRBV7-9 | NA | CASSFVLGASTDTQYF | TGTGCCAGCAGCTTTGTCCTTGGGGCTAGCACAGATACGCAGTATTTT
TRBJ1-6 | NA | TRBV5-1 | once | CASSLGRVGGSPLHF | TGCGCCAGCAGCTTGGGAAGGGTAGGGGGTTCACCCCTCCACTTT